This record covers a single TCR beta chain. Researchers divided each subset's genomic DNA evenly across several immunoSEQ plates. Assay used: immunoSEQ multiplex PCR; TCRdb lists only in-frame clones, some missing. Among some 2,100,000 clones listed, approximately 94% were seen once. J was trimmed by 5 bases and V by 10 bases; bases with no gene match: 6. The CDR3 runs to 12 residues. The germline V gene has CDR1 LNHDA and CDR2 SQIVND (reference sequence). This entry comes from a study of shared clonotypes between healthy human individuals. This TCR derives from a man younger than 30 in good health. Sequenced: naive CD4+ T cells sorted from blood. The subset here: CD45RA+ positively selected. V usage is TRBV19 and J usage is TRBJ1-2; 8 nucleotides line up with TRBD1. CDR3 in DNA: TGTGCCACAGACAGGGGAGGGTATGGCTACACCTTC. Amino acid sequence: CATDRGGYGYTF. The full variable domain, completed using reference TRBV19 and TRBJ1-2, is DGGITQSPKYLFRKEGQNVTLSCEQNLNHDAMYWYRQDPGQGLRLIYYSQIVNDFQKGDIAEGYSVSREKKESFPLTVTSAQKNPTAFYLCATDRGGYGYTFGSGTRLTVV.